This TCR beta chain was sequenced in a study of Tregs in tolerant kidney transplant recipients. Notes on the study in general: Tregs expanded with activated donor B cells seemed most donor-specific.

The assay was immunoSEQ multiplex PCR, and TCRdb's table has in-frame clones only and misses some. The sample has 85,000 to 100,000 clones, approximately 93% seen once. The germline CDR1 and CDR2 sequences are GTSNPN and SVGIG (reference sequence). Trimming cost V 0 bases and J 15 bases; bases outside gene matches: 9. The CDR3 extends over 14 amino acids. As to this clone: The antigen remains unidentified.

The TCR originated in a human donor who received a combined kidney and bone marrow transplant. The chain is built from TRBV30 and TRBJ2-1; 12 nucleotides align to TRBD2. This specimen consisted of CD4+ T cells from blood, obtained before the transplant. CDR3 residues: CAWSVGLAGSWGFF. CDR3 bases: TGTGCCTGGAGTGTTGGACTAGCGGGATCCTGGGGGTTCTTC. Using reference TRBV30 and TRBJ2-1 for the parts outside the CDR3, the full variable domain is SQTIHQWPATLVQPVGSPLSLECTVEGTSNPNLYWYRQAAGRGLQLLFYSVGIGQISSEVPQNLSASRPQDRQFILSSKKLLLSDSGFYLCAWSVGLAGSWGFFGPGTRLTVL.